This record concerns one T cell receptor beta chain sequence. These data originate in a study of T cell changes during pregnancy in multiple sclerosis. Sequenced by immunoSEQ multiplex PCR; TCRdb stores in-frame clones only, minus some. The data hold fewer than 95,000 clones, with more than 85% observed a single time. V lost 7 bases and J lost 1, with 7 bases in between. From germline, CDR1 is MNHEY and CDR2 SMNVEV (reference sequence). There are 13 residues in the CDR3. This chain links TRBV27 with TRBJ2-2; D is perhaps TRBD2 (5 bases). Sequenced here: peripheral blood, sampled in the first trimester of pregnancy. This TCR derives from a female donor in good health, enrolled as a control in a pregnancy study. CDR3 nucleotides: TGTGCCAGCACCGGGGAGAACACCGGGGAGCTGTTTTTT. Amino acid sequence: CASTGENTGELFF.